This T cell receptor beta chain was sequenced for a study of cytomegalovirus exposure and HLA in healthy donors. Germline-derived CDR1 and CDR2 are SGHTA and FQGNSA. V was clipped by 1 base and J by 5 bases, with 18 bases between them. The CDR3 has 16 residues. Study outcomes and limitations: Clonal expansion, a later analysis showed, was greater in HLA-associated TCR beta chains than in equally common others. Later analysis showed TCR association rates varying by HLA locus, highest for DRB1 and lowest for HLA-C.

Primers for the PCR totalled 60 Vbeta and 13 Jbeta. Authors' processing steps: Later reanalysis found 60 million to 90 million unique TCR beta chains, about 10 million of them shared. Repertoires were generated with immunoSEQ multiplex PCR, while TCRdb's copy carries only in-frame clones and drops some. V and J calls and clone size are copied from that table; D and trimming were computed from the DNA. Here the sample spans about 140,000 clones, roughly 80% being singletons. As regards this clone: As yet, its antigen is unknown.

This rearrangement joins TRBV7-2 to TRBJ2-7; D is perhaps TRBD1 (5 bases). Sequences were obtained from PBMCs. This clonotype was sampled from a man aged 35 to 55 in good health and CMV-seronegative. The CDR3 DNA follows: TGTGCCAGCAGCTTAGTAAGGGCAGAAACAGGCGACGAGCAGTACTTC. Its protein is CASSLVRAETGDEQYF. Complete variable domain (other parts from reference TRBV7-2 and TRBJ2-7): GAGVSQSPSNKVTEKGKDVELRCDPISGHTALYWYRQSLGQGLEFLIYFQGNSAPDKSGLPSDRFSAERTGGSVSTLTIQRTQQEDSAVYLCASSLVRAETGDEQYFGPGTRLTVT.